These 16 T cell receptor beta chains were all obtained from the same sample, sequenced in a study of CXCR3-negative and CXCR3-positive naive CD8 T cells. The libraries of TRB cDNA were constructed through 5' RACE using UMI labels. With the 5' RACE reads reprocessed, TCRdb shows one record per CDR3 protein and no DNA. The specimen's table records over 70,000 distinct CDR3 sequences. These TCRs are of unknown antigen specificity. Study results and caveats: TRB CDR3 hydrophobicity was greater in CXCR3-positive naive cells than in CXCR3-negative naive cells.

Sequencing was done on a sample of naive CXCR3+ CD8+ T cells from blood. The subset denotes: CD45RO-CCR7+CD27+CD95- naive CD8+ T cells expressing CXCR3 (TNR3+). Receptor source: a human donor in good health. Some clones in this sample may be carry-over from other donors' samples.

This chain links TRBV6-5 with TRBJ1-6; without DNA, the TCRdb call of TRBD1 cannot be checked. The CDR3 is 16 amino acids. CDR1 is MNHEY and CDR2 is SVGAGI in the germline V gene. The CDR3 sequence is CASSYGPADRGSPLHF.

The chain carries TRBV4-1 and TRBJ2-1; without DNA, the TCRdb call of TRBD2 cannot be checked. CDR1 and CDR2 (germline): MGHRA, YSYEKL. The CDR3 runs to 15 residues. The CDR3 reads CASSLTSGTTNEQFF.

J is TRBJ2-7 and V is TRBV4-2. The germline gives CDR1 LGHNA, CDR2 YNFKEQ. The length of the CDR3 is 15 residues. CDR3 loop: CASSQEWAGRNEQYF.

This rearrangement joins TRBV29-1 to TRBJ2-7; without DNA, the TCRdb call of TRBD2 cannot be checked. The germline V gene has CDR1 SQVTM and CDR2 ANQGSEA. The CDR3 loop spans 14 amino acids. CDR3 loop: CSVNGLAGSYEQYF.

The rearrangement joins TRBV7-9 to TRBJ2-3; there is no DNA to check the TCRdb D call of TRBD2. Per the germline V gene, CDR1 is SEHNR and CDR2 is FQNEAQ (reference sequence). This CDR3 comprises 15 residues. The CDR3 reads CASSTGLQSTDTQYF.

V usage is TRBV5-4 and J usage is TRBJ2-2; with no DNA, the TCRdb D assignment of TRBD1 cannot be verified. The germline V gene has CDR1 SGHNT and CDR2 YYREEE (reference sequence). This CDR3 has 16 amino acids. CDR3 in amino acids: CASTPGPDLRTGELFF.

The J gene is TRBJ1-2, the V gene TRBV28; TCRdb reports TRBD1, a call that lacks DNA to check it against. The germline V gene encodes CDR1 MDHEN and CDR2 SYDVKM. CDR3 size: 16 residues. CDR3 loop: CASSPLSDLTNYGYTF.

The V call is TRBV29-1, the J call TRBJ2-7; TCRdb returns TRBD2, unconfirmable since there is no DNA. Germline assignment: CDR1 SQVTM and CDR2 ANQGSEA. The CDR3 consists of 14 residues. CDR3 region: CSVEAGLAAGEQYF.

The CDR3 spells CSARFGRGTGELFF. The gene calls are TRBV20-1 and TRBJ2-2; TCRdb reports TRBD2, a call that lacks DNA to check it against. The CDR3 runs 14 residues. Germline CDR1 DFQATT, CDR2 SNEGSKA (reference sequence).

This rearrangement joins TRBV6-1 to TRBJ1-5. Looked up from germline, CDR1 is MNHNS and CDR2 is SASEGT. The CDR3 has 14 amino acids. The CDR3 region is CASSELGSDQPQHF.

The chain couples TRBV6-5 to TRBJ2-5; TCRdb proposes TRBD2, but this gene call is untestable without DNA. This CDR3 comprises 16 residues. Germline V gene lookup returns CDR1 MNHEY and CDR2 SVGAGI. CDR3 sequence reads: CASSPLAGGPSETQYF.

This chain links TRBV6-1 with TRBJ2-7; absent DNA, TCRdb's TRBD1 call cannot be checked. The CDR3 length is 17 residues. Germline-derived CDR1 and CDR2 are MNHNS and SASEGT. The CDR3: CASSEAGRGRSSYEQYF.

J is TRBJ1-6 and V is TRBV15. CDR3 size: 14 residues. The germline V gene encodes CDR1 LNHNV and CDR2 YYDKDF (reference sequence). The CDR3 sequence is CATSRDRQGAPLHF.

The chain links TRBV10-3 to TRBJ1-1. CDR3 length: 13 amino acids. Per germline, CDR1 ENHRY and CDR2 SYGVKD. The CDR3 spells CAISEEGNTEAFF.

The gene calls are TRBV20-1 and TRBJ2-7; TCRdb calls TRBD2, which cannot be checked without DNA. The CDR3 covers 16 residues. CDR1 is DFQATT, CDR2 SNEGSKA, per germline (reference sequence). CDR3 protein: CSARASGSWSSYEQYF.

The chain recombines TRBV5-1 with TRBJ2-7; TCRdb's D call of TRBD2 is untestable without DNA. The CDR3 sequence is 15 residues long. Germline CDR1 reads SGHRS; CDR2 reads YFSETQ. The CDR3 spells CASSLELAESYEQYF.